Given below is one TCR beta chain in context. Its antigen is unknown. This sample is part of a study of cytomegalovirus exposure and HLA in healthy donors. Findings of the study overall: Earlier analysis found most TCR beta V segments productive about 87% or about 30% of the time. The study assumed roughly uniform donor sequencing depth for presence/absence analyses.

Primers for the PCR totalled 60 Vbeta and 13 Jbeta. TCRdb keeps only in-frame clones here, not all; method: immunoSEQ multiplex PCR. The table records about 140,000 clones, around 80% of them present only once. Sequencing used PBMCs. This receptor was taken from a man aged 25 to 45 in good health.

The DNA of the CDR3 is TGTGCCAGCAGTTTTCTTACTAGCGGGGGGAATGAGCAGTTCTTC. Translation gives CASSFLTSGGNEQFF. This sequence joins TRBV27 and TRBJ2-1; the match to TRBD2 covers 12 bases. The germline V gene has CDR1 MNHEY and CDR2 SMNVEV (reference sequence). The CDR3 contains 15 residues. The J segment lost 7 bases and the V segment lost 3 bases, leaving 4 bases of the junction unmatched.